This TCR beta chain was profiled in a study of T cell responses to AZD1222 COVID-19 vaccine. The table came from immunoSEQ multiplex PCR; TCRdb's copy has only in-frame clones and leaves some out. The sample contains approximately 170,000 clones, 92% of which appear only once. This clone was seen just once. Researchers grouped second doses given at about 4 or about 12 weeks into one pool. The CDR3 is 13 amino acids. The V and J ends lost 4 bases and 4 bases respectively, with 8 bases between them. Germline lookup yields CDR1 SNHLY and CDR2 FYNNEI. The input for sequencing was peripheral blood, taken 28 days after the second AZD1222 dose. The sequence was collected from an adult who received the AZD1222 COVID-19 vaccine. The V gene is TRBV2, the J gene TRBJ1-5, with D unresolved. The chain's CDR3 is CASSAGRNQPQHF. As DNA, the CDR3 is TGTGCCAGCAGTGCCGGGAGAAATCAGCCCCAGCATTTT.